These T cell receptor beta chains were read from a single sample in a study of TIL therapy for anti-PD-1-resistant metastatic lung cancer. The data were produced by immunoSEQ multiplex PCR, yet TCRdb's version contains in-frame clones alone and is incomplete. The top ten clones hold less than 15% of a sample with tens of thousands of clones, 79% of them seen once. Sequencing was performed on blood, taken at baseline. Receptors originate from a man aged 70 or older with non-small cell lung cancer. The CDR3 runs from the conserved cysteine through the conserved F or W. A D gene is named only where the DNA matches it firmly. Some rows have no size entry. The others give once, few or many, or a class for an expanded clone.

J gene,V gene,D gene,clone size,CDR3 protein,CDR3 DNA
TRBJ2-3,TRBV7-9,.,.,CASSQGGSSTDTQYF,TGTGCCAGCAGCCAGGGGGGATCTAGCACAGATACGCAGTATTTT
TRBJ2-2,TRBV2,.,.,CASSPTLGELFF,TGTGCCAGCAGTCCTACGCTCGGGGAGCTGTTTTTT
TRBJ2-1,TRBV28,TRBD1,.,CASISDRLIYNEQFF,TGTGCCAGCATATCGGACAGGCTTATCTACAATGAGCAGTTCTTC
TRBJ2-2,TRBV7-3,TRBD2,.,CASSLTPLLAGGDSLFF,TGTGCCAGCAGCTTAACCCCCCTACTAGCGGGAGGTGATTCTCTGTTTTTT
TRBJ2-7,TRBV6-1,.,few,CASSRGWTVSYEQYF,TGTGCCAGCAGCCGCGGGTGGACAGTCTCCTACGAGCAGTACTTC
TRBJ1-2,TRBV10-2,.,.,CASSESGGGYGYTF,TGCGCCAGCAGTGAGTCGGGGGGAGGATATGGCTACACCTTC
TRBJ1-5,TRBV4-1,.,.,CASSQEPPPDSNQPQHF,TGCGCCAGCAGCCAAGAACCGCCGCCAGATAGCAATCAGCCCCAGCATTTT
TRBJ1-2,TRBV15,TRBD1,.,CATSPRTGSANYGYTF,TGTGCCACCAGCCCACGGACAGGATCAGCTAACTATGGCTACACCTTC
TRBJ1-1,TRBV15,TRBD1,.,CATKRDRQNTEAFF,TGTGCCACCAAAAGGGACAGGCAGAACACTGAAGCTTTCTTT
TRBJ2-7,TRBV4-2,TRBD2,.,CASSQDPLAGPTTGPYEQYF,TGTGCCAGCAGCCAAGACCCCCTAGCGGGCCCCACTACTGGGCCTTACGAGCAGTACTTC
TRBJ1-6,TRBV9,TRBD1,few,CASSDQQGLNNSPLHF,TGTGCCAGCAGCGATCAACAGGGGTTGAATAATTCACCCCTCCACTTT
TRBJ1-2,TRBV6-1,TRBD1,.,CASTRTGKDYGYTF,TGTGCCAGCACCAGGACAGGGAAAGACTATGGCTACACCTTC
TRBJ1-1,TRBV27,.,.,CASSDRDGKAEAFF,TGTGCCAGCAGCGATAGGGACGGAAAGGCTGAAGCTTTCTTT
TRBJ1-1,TRBV19,.,.,CASSPVSVNTEAFF,TGTGCCAGTAGTCCGGTTTCGGTGAACACTGAAGCTTTCTTT
TRBJ1-5,TRBV27,.,few,CASSSREEQPQHF,TGTGCCAGCAGTAGCCGTGAGGAACAGCCCCAGCATTTT
TRBJ2-7,TRBV2,.,.,CASSSRGGAYEQYF,TGTGCCAGCAGTTCGAGGGGGGGAGCCTACGAGCAGTACTTC
TRBJ2-7,TRBV28,.,few,CASSQRDYEQYF,TGTGCCAGCAGCCAACGGGACTACGAGCAGTACTTC
TRBJ2-1,TRBV7-3,TRBD2,.,CASSLTAGANYNEQFF,TGTGCCAGCAGCTTAACGGCGGGAGCCAACTACAATGAGCAGTTCTTC
TRBJ1-3,TRBV7-3,.,.,CASSLGDSGNTIYF,TGTGCCAGCAGCTTAGGCGACTCTGGAAACACCATATATTTT
TRBJ2-3,TRBV7-3,.,.,CASSFLSVDTQYF,TGTGCCAGCAGCTTTTTATCCGTAGATACGCAGTATTTT
TRBJ2-3,TRBV11-2,.,few,CASSFWASSHTQYF,TGTGCCAGCAGCTTTTGGGCTAGCAGTCATACGCAGTATTTT
TRBJ1-5,TRBV10-3,.,few,CAISESVPWPQHF,TGTGCCATCAGTGAGTCAGTCCCATGGCCCCAGCATTTT
TRBJ1-2,TRBV5-6,.,.,CASSRDRTPYGYTF,TGTGCCAGCAGCCGCGACAGGACCCCCTATGGCTACACCTTC
TRBJ2-5,TRBV5-4,TRBD2,.,CASSTSLAGGQETQYF,TGTGCCAGCAGCACGTCGTTAGCGGGAGGGCAAGAGACCCAGTACTTC
TRBJ2-3,TRBV5-4,.,.,CASSLGYFRSTDTQYF,TGTGCCAGCAGCTTGGGGTACTTCCGCAGCACAGATACGCAGTATTTT
TRBJ2-1,TRBV25-1,.,.,CASRFTGSDEQFF,TGTGCCAGCAGGTTTACAGGGAGCGATGAGCAGTTCTTC
TRBJ2-3,TRBV5-1,TRBD2,.,CASSAISGIRTDTQYF,TGCGCCAGCAGCGCCATTAGCGGGATTCGCACAGATACGCAGTATTTT
TRBJ2-5,TRBV6-5,TRBD1,.,CASSYSTGDQETQYF,TGTGCCAGCAGTTACTCTACAGGGGACCAAGAGACCCAGTACTTC
TRBJ2-3,TRBV4-1,.,.,CASSQDTDTQYF,TGCGCCAGCAGCCAAGATACGGATACGCAGTATTTT
TRBJ1-2,TRBV6-6,TRBD1,.,CASRGDRGLYGYTF,TGTGCCAGCAGGGGGGACAGGGGGCTTTATGGCTACACCTTC
TRBJ2-1,TRBV6-9,TRBD1,.,CASSSYRGCITRNEQFF,TGTGCCAGCAGTTCCTACAGGGGTTGCATTACTCGAAATGAGCAGTTCTTC
TRBJ1-6,TRBV7-6,.,.,CASSPQQGNFSPLHF,TGTGCCAGCAGCCCTCAACAGGGAAATTTCTCACCCCTCCACTTT
TRBJ2-6,TRBV5-4,.,.,CASSIARTGANVLTF,TGTGCCAGCAGCATAGCGCGGACTGGGGCCAACGTCCTGACTTTC
TRBJ1-4,TRBV6-1,TRBD1,.,CASTRTGGSSLFF,TGTGCCAGCACAAGGACAGGGGGGTCTTCGCTGTTTTTT
TRBJ2-7,TRBV5-5,TRBD1,.,CASSLTPRDRVYEQYF,TGTGCCAGCAGCTTGACCCCCCGGGACAGGGTCTACGAGCAGTACTTC
TRBJ1-1,TRBV12-5,.,.,CASAPRMNTEAFF,TGTGCTAGTGCCCCCCGAATGAACACTGAAGCTTTCTTT